This T cell receptor (beta chain) is drawn from a study of molecular identifiers for immune sequencing clone quantification. As for the study in general: Replicates partitioned RNA from approximately 20,000 or 98,000 naive CD8 cells into five parts, sequencing four.

The naive CD8 libraries originated from between 20,000 and 1,000,000 sorted cells and drew on 10%, 30% or 50% RNA. The CDR3 consists of 14 residues. The V segment lost 3 bases and the J segment 0 bases; nucleotides outside the gene matches: 1. The V gene's germline CDR1 is SGHTA and CDR2 FQGNSA. Study-wide results and caveats: Clones that exceeded 20 RNA copies held over 99% of effector molecules, yet under 1% in naive cells.

Previously described methods and listed TCR primers were used for bulk TCR libraries. TCRdb analysed the PCR reads with MiXCR anew, one entry per CDR3 protein. Of just under 65,000 distinct CDR3 sequences in the sample, over 15% are singletons; the top ten hold 1.1% to 1.5%. Many counts were recorded for this clonotype. No antigen is known for it. This TCR derives from a human donor in good health. Some libraries in this study had Jurkat cell RNA spiked in. The sample consisted of naive CD8+ T cells from blood, with Jurkat cell RNA spiked in. Subset: FACS-sorted CD8+CD4-CCR7+CD45RA+ naive T cells. The chain has TRBV7-2 and TRBJ2-7; the match to TRBD2 covers 8 bases. The CDR3 reads CASSFTSGSYEQYF. Written as DNA, the CDR3 is TGTGCCAGCAGCTTTACTAGCGGCTCCTACGAGCAGTACTTC.